The clone carrying this T cell receptor beta chain was recorded once. Its antigen is unknown. TCRdb's copy holds only in-frame clones and misses some; the assay was immunoSEQ multiplex PCR. Of hundreds of thousands of clones in the sample, around 77% were seen once. These data come from a study of shared clonotypes between healthy human individuals. Study-level results: The sampled material consisted only of blood, and tissue repertoires are likely to differ.

The CDR3 sequence is 13 residues long. Germline V gene sequence: CDR1 SGHAT, CDR2 FQNNGV. Deletions cut 7 bases from V and 9 bases from J, with 18 bases between. Recent vaccinations or acute infections were absent in the healthy HIV-negative adult donors. About 90 million PBMCs supplied genomic DNA for unsorted samples. Sequencing was performed on PBMCs. This chain joins TRBV11-2 and TRBJ1-1, with a possible D match to TRBD1 (5 bases). This TCR derives from a middle-aged woman in good health. Some clones in this sample may be carry-over from other donors' samples. The CDR3 DNA sequence: TGTGCCAGCACCCCCGCCCCGAGACAGAAAGCTTTCTTT. This encodes CASTPAPRQKAFF.